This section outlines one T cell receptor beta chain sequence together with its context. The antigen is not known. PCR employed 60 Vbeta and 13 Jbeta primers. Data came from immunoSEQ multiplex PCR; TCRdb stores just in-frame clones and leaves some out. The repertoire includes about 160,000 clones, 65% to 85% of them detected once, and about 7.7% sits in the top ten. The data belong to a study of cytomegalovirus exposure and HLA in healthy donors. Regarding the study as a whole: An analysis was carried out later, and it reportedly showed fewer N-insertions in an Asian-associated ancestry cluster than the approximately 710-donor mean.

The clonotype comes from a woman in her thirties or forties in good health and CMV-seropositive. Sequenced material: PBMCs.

The CDR3 region has the DNA TGTGCCAGTAGAACCACGACAAACTCCTACGAGCAGTACTTC. This codes for CASRTTTNSYEQYF. The chain uses TRBV19 and TRBJ2-7; D unresolved. Germline V gene lookup returns CDR1 LNHDA and CDR2 SQIVND (reference sequence). This CDR3 has 14 amino acids. With 6 bases removed from V and 0 bases from J, the gap between germline ends came to 12 bases.